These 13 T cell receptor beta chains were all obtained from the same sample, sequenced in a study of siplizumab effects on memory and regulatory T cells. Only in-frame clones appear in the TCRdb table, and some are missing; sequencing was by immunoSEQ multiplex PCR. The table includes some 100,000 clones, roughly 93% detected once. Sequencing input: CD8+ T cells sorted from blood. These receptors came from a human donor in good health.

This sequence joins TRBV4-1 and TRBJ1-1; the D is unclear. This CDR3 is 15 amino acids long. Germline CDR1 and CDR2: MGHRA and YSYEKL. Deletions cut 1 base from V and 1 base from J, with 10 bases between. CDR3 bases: TGCGCCAGCAGCCAAGGGTTCCGGGGGAACACTGAAGCTTTCTTT. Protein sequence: CASSQGFRGNTEAFF.

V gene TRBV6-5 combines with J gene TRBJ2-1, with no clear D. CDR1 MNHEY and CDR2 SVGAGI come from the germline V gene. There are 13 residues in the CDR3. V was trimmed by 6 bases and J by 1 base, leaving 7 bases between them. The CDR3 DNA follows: TGTGCCAGCAGATCCTTGTCCTACAATGAGCAGTTCTTC. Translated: CASRSLSYNEQFF.

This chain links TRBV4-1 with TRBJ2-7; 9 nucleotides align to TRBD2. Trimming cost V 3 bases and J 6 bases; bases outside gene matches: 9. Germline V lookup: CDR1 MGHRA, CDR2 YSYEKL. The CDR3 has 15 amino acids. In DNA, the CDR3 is TGCGCCAGCAGCCAGACGGCGGGGGGGCCGCGCGAGCAGTACTTC. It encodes CASSQTAGGPREQYF.

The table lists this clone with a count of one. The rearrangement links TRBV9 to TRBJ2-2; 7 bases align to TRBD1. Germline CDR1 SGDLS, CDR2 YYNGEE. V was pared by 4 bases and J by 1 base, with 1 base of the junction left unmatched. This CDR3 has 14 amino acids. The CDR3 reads CASSRTGNTGELFF. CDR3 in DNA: TGTGCCAGCAGCAGGACAGGGAACACCGGGGAGCTGTTTTTT.

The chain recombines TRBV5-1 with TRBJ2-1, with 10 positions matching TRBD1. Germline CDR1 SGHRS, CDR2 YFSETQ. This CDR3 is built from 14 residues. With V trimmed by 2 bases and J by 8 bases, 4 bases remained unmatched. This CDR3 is CASSFGTGAHEQFF. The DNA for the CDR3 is TGCGCCAGCAGCTTCGGGACAGGGGCCCATGAGCAGTTCTTC. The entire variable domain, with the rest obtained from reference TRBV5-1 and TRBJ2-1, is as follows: KAGVTQTPRYLIKTRGQQVTLSCSPISGHRSVSWYQQTPGQGLQFLFEYFSETQRNKGNFPGRFSGRQFSNSRSEMNVSTLELGDSALYLCASSFGTGAHEQFFGPGTRLTVL.

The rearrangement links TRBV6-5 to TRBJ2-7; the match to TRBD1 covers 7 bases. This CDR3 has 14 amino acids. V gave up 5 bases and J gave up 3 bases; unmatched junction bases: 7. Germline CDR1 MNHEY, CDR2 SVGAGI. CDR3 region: CASSTDRVYYEQYF. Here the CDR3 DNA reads TGTGCCAGCAGTACCGACAGGGTATACTACGAGCAGTACTTC.

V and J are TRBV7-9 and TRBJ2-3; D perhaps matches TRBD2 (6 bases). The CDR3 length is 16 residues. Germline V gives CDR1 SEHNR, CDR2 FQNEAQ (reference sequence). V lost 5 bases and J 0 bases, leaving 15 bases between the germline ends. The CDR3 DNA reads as TGTGCCAGCAGCCAAATGTTAGCGGTCAGCACAGATACGCAGTATTTT. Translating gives CASSQMLAVSTDTQYF. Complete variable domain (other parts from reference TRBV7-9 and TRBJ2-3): DTGVSQNPRHKITKRGQNVTFRCDPISEHNRLYWYRQTLGQGPEFLTYFQNEAQLEKSRLLSDRFSAERPKGSFSTLEIQRTEQGDSAMYLCASSQMLAVSTDTQYFGPGTRLTVL.

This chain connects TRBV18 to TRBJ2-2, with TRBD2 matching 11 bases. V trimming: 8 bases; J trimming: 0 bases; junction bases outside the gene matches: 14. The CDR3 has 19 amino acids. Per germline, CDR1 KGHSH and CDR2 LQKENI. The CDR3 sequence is CASPPRGTSGIANTGELFF. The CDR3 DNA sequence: TGTGCCAGCCCCCCACGGGGGACTAGCGGTATCGCGAACACCGGGGAGCTGTTTTTT.

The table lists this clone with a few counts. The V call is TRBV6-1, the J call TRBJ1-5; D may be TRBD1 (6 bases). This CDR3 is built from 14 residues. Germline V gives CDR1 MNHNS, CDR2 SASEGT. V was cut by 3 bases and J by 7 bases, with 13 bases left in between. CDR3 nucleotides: TGTGCCAGCAGTGAGTTTGAGGGGGAGCAGCCCCAGCATTTT. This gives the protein CASSEFEGEQPQHF.

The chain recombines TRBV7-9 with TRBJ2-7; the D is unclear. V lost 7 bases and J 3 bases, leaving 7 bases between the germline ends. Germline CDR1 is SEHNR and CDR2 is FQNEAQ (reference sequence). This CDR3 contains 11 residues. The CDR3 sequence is CASTNSYEQYF. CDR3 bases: TGTGCCAGCACCAACAGCTACGAGCAGTACTTC.

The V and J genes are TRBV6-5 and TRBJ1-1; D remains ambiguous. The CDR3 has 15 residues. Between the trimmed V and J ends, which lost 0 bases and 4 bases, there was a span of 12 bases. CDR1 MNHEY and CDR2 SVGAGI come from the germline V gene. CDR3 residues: CASSYSKEVRTEAFF. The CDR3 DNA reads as TGTGCCAGCAGTTACTCGAAGGAGGTTCGCACTGAAGCTTTCTTT.

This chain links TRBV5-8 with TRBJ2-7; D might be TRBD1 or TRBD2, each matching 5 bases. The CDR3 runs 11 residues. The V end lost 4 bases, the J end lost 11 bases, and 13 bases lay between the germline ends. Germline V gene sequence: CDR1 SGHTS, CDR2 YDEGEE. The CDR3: CASSPGPVKYF. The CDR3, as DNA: TGTGCCAGCAGCCCGGGACCGGTAAAGTACTTC.

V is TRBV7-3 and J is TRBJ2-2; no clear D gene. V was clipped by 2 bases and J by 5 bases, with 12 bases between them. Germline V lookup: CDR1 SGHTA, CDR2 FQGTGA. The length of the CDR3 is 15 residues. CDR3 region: CASSLWVLGTGELFF. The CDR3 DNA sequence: TGTGCCAGCAGCTTATGGGTCCTGGGTACCGGGGAGCTGTTTTTT. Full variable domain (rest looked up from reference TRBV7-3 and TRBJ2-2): GAGVSQTPSNKVTEKGKYVELRCDPISGHTALYWYRQSLGQGPEFLIYFQGTGAADDSGLPNDRFFAVRPEGSVSTLKIQRTERGDSAVYLCASSLWVLGTGELFFGEGSRLTVL.